The 31 T cell receptor beta chains presented below share a single source sample, sequenced in a study of blood T cell repertoires in COVID-19. The table came from immunoSEQ multiplex PCR; TCRdb's copy has only in-frame clones and leaves some out. The sample yields about 280,000 clones, 85% seen once. The sequenced sample was PBMCs or T cells enriched from blood (not recorded which). The source is a woman aged 45-60 years who had recovered from COVID-19.

On this clone: The sample holds other DNA sequences that translate to the same CDR3. The CDR3 nucleotides read TGTGCCAGCAGCTCAGGACAGGGAAAGAACACTGAAGCTTTCTTT. Its protein product is CASSSGQGKNTEAFF. J is TRBJ1-1 and V is TRBV7-9, with 8 bases lining up with TRBD1. There are 15 residues in the CDR3. The germline CDR1 and CDR2 sequences are SEHNR and FQNEAQ (reference sequence). J gave up 1 base and V 4 bases, and 5 bases lay outside the gene matches.

The chain carries TRBV2 and TRBJ1-2, with D possibly being TRBD1 (5 bases). Germline V CDR1 and CDR2: SNHLY, FYNNEI. V lost 7 bases and J lost 2, with 8 bases in between. The CDR3 runs to 12 residues. The CDR3 loop reads CASNGANYGYTF. The CDR3 nucleotides read TGTGCCAGCAATGGGGCAAACTATGGCTACACCTTC.

The genes are TRBV27 and TRBJ1-2; D remains ambiguous. This CDR3 has 13 amino acids. The germline gives CDR1 MNHEY, CDR2 SMNVEV (reference sequence). The germline V and J ends were trimmed by 6 bases and 1 base, with 9 bases remaining between them. The chain's CDR3 is CASRYGVNYGYTF. The CDR3 DNA is TGTGCCAGCAGGTACGGAGTTAACTATGGCTACACCTTC.

A single count supports this clone. The chain combines TRBV30 with TRBJ2-5, with 8 bases that match TRBD2. Per the germline V gene, CDR1 is GTSNPN and CDR2 is SVGIG (reference sequence). Losses at the gene ends were 0 bases for V and 7 bases for J; bases not matched to a gene: 4. This CDR3 contains 13 residues. CDR3 sequence (DNA): TGTGCCTGGAGTGTACACGGGAGGGGGACCCAGTACTTC. Amino acid sequence: CAWSVHGRGTQYF. Filled out from reference TRBV30 and TRBJ2-5, the complete variable domain reads SQTIHQWPATLVQPVGSPLSLECTVEGTSNPNLYWYRQAAGRGLQLLFYSVGIGQISSEVPQNLSASRPQDRQFILSSKKLLLSDSGFYLCAWSVHGRGTQYFGPGTRLLVL.

The gene calls are TRBV18 and TRBJ1-6, with 10 bases that match TRBD1. The CDR3 is 15 residues long. Per the germline V gene, CDR1 is KGHSH and CDR2 is LQKENI. Germline trimming cut 2 bases from V and 7 bases from J; bases unmatched to any gene: 2. Written as DNA, the CDR3 is TGTGCCAGCTCACCAGCGGACAGGGGGAATTCACCCCTCCACTTT. Amino acid sequence: CASSPADRGNSPLHF.

The J gene is TRBJ1-6, the V gene TRBV6-5; weak D call: TRBD1 (5 bases). Germline V CDR1 and CDR2: MNHEY, SVGAGI. Deletions cut 9 bases from V and 7 bases from J, with 13 bases between. CDR3 size: 13 residues. The CDR3 spells CASATGGNSPLHF. The CDR3 nucleotides read TGTGCCAGTGCCACGGGGGGAAATTCACCCCTCCACTTT.

The chain is built from TRBV21-1 and TRBJ1-5. TRBV21-1 is flagged as a pseudogene. The CDR3 is 13 residues long. The CDR3 loop reads CASSPSPHQPQHF. For the CDR3, the DNA is TGTGCCAGCAGCCCTTCCCCCCATCAGCCCCAGCATTTT.

The chain employs TRBV24-1 and TRBJ2-3, with no clear D. This CDR3 has 16 residues. Germline values: CDR1 KGHDR, CDR2 SFDVKD. V lost 5 bases and J 0 bases, leaving 14 bases between the germline ends. In DNA, the CDR3 is TGTGCCACCAGTGGCAGGTACGGCGTTAGCACAGATACGCAGTATTTT. It yields the protein CATSGRYGVSTDTQYF.

Only one count was recorded for this clone. The gene calls are TRBV28 and TRBJ2-5; TRBD1 matches at 9 bases. CDR1 is MDHEN and CDR2 is SYDVKM in the germline V gene. This CDR3 is built from 17 residues. V dropped 1 base and J dropped 8; count of bases not matched to a gene: 14. CDR3 coding DNA: TGTGCCAGCAGTTTATTGACAGGGGGAGATCACAAGAGAACCCAGTACTTC. Translated: CASSLLTGGDHKRTQYF.

This clone appeared once. The J gene is TRBJ1-5, the V gene TRBV30; D is possibly TRBD1 (5 bases). The CDR3 spans 15 residues. The germline CDR1 and CDR2 sequences are GTSNPN and SVGIG (reference sequence). V lost 1 base and J lost 3, with 13 bases in between. DNA for the CDR3: TGTGCCTGGAGTGGGGGACTCCTGACCAATCAGCCCCAGCATTTT. Its translation: CAWSGGLLTNQPQHF. Complete variable domain (other parts from reference TRBV30 and TRBJ1-5): SQTIHQWPATLVQPVGSPLSLECTVEGTSNPNLYWYRQAAGRGLQLLFYSVGIGQISSEVPQNLSASRPQDRQFILSSKKLLLSDSGFYLCAWSGGLLTNQPQHFGDGTRLSIL.

The chain couples TRBV6-5 to TRBJ1-2, with a possible D match to TRBD1 (6 bases). Trimming cost V 2 bases and J 7 bases, with 14 bases left between them. Per germline, CDR1 MNHEY and CDR2 SVGAGI. There are 14 residues in the CDR3. CDR3 nucleotide sequence: TGTGCCAGCAGTTACCAGCTGGGGGCGGGTGGCTACACCTTC. It encodes CASSYQLGAGGYTF.

The CDR3, as DNA: TGTGCCAGCAGAAACCCGGGACAGGGGACCGATGAGCAGTTCTTC. Its translation is CASRNPGQGTDEQFF. The J gene is TRBJ2-1, the V gene TRBV25-1, with 10 bases that match TRBD1. The trim removed 6 bases at V and 8 bases at J, leaving 10 bases unmatched. In germline, CDR1 is MGHDK, CDR2 SYGVNS. The CDR3 length is 15 residues.

This chain joins TRBV3-1 (or the pseudogene TRBV3-2) and TRBJ2-2; a weak D match, TRBD1 (6 bases). This CDR3 has 15 amino acids. Per germline, CDR1 LGHDT and CDR2 YNNKEL (reference sequence). V was cut by 1 base and J by 7 bases, with 13 bases left in between. The CDR3: CASSQGTGPVGELFF. The CDR3 nucleotides are TGTGCCAGCAGCCAAGGAACAGGGCCGGTCGGGGAGCTGTTTTTT.

This chain uses TRBV6-2 or TRBV6-3 with TRBJ2-1, with a possible D match to TRBD1 (5 bases). CDR1 MNHEY and CDR2 SVGEGT come from the germline V gene. The CDR3 is 14 amino acids. V lost 2 bases to trimming and J lost 5 bases, with 10 bases between them. CDR3 nucleotides: TGTGCCAGCAGTTACGGGGCGCAGCACAATGAGCAGTTCTTC. Protein product: CASSYGAQHNEQFF.

The gene calls are TRBV14 and TRBJ2-1; 9 nucleotides align to TRBD1. The CDR3 loop spans 16 amino acids. The V and J ends lost 4 bases and 5 bases, in that order; junction bases with no gene match: 9. Germline assignment: CDR1 SGHDN and CDR2 FVKESK. The CDR3 here is CASSRLPGQGNNEQFF. The CDR3 DNA reads as TGTGCCAGCAGCCGGTTACCGGGACAGGGAAACAATGAGCAGTTCTTC.

The CDR3 DNA follows: TGTGCCAGCAGCCGACCGGGAGGGCCCTACAATGAGCAGTTCTTC. Amino acids: CASSRPGGPYNEQFF. The chain has TRBV2 and TRBJ2-1; 8 bases align to TRBD2. In germline, CDR1 is SNHLY, CDR2 FYNNEI. Trimming cost V 6 bases and J 2 bases; bases outside gene matches: 6. This CDR3 region has 15 residues.

V is TRBV30 and J is TRBJ1-6; possibly TRBD1 for D (5 bases). The CDR3 consists of 16 residues. CDR1 GTSNPN and CDR2 SVGIG come from the germline V gene (reference sequence). V was cut by 4 bases and J by 7 bases, with 20 bases left in between. CDR3 loop: CAWKDNRGVGNSPLHF. The CDR3 coding sequence is TGTGCCTGGAAGGACAATCGAGGAGTCGGGAATTCACCCCTCCACTTT.

The chain joins TRBV9 to TRBJ1-6; D is unclear. V was clipped by 0 bases and J by 10 bases, with 11 bases between them. Per germline, CDR1 SGDLS and CDR2 YYNGEE. The CDR3 has 14 residues. CDR3 region: CASSVGLRGSPLHF. The DNA for the CDR3 is TGTGCCAGCAGCGTAGGCCTTAGAGGGTCACCCCTCCACTTT.

This clone showed up many times. The chain combines TRBV27 with TRBJ1-2; 10 nucleotides agree with TRBD1. CDR1 MNHEY and CDR2 SMNVEV come from the germline V gene (reference sequence). The CDR3 has 15 residues. V trimming: 4 bases; J trimming: 4 bases; junction bases outside the gene matches: 6. The CDR3 is CASSSRTGGGYGYTF. The CDR3 nucleotides read TGTGCCAGCAGTTCCAGGACAGGGGGTGGCTATGGCTACACCTTC.

V usage is TRBV20-1 and J usage is TRBJ1-1; D is undetermined. Between the trimmed V and J ends, which lost 5 bases and 5 bases, there was a span of 6 bases. This CDR3 region has 10 residues. Germline CDR1 DFQATT, CDR2 SNEGSKA (reference sequence). CDR3 region: CSAPRTEAFF. The CDR3, as DNA: TGCAGTGCTCCGAGAACTGAAGCTTTCTTT.

This rearrangement joins TRBV2 to TRBJ2-1, with 11 bases matching TRBD2. J lost 4 bases, V lost 8 bases, and 7 bases had no gene match. The CDR3 consists of 15 residues. Germline values: CDR1 SNHLY, CDR2 FYNNEI. The CDR3, as DNA: TGTGCCAGCCTACCGACTAGCGGGGTATACAATGAGCAGTTCTTC. Translating it yields CASLPTSGVYNEQFF.

This rearrangement joins TRBV30 to TRBJ1-2; TRBD1 matches 8 bases. Losses at the gene ends were 7 bases for V and 2 bases for J; bases not matched to a gene: 6. The length of the CDR3 is 13 residues. Germline V gene sequence: CDR1 GTSNPN, CDR2 SVGIG (reference sequence). CDR3 region: CAYRDRINYGYTF. DNA of the CDR3: TGTGCCTACAGGGACAGGATAAACTATGGCTACACCTTC.

The sample holds one count of this clone. This chain links TRBV7-2 with TRBJ1-2; D is unclear. The V and J ends lost 6 bases and 2 bases respectively, with 19 bases between them. The CDR3 runs to 16 residues. Germline CDR1 SGHTA, CDR2 FQGNSA. DNA for the CDR3: TGTGCCAGCAGTCGAACCCCCTACTTAGTCAACTATGGCTACACCTTC. Its translation: CASSRTPYLVNYGYTF.

The rearrangement links TRBV23-1 to TRBJ2-7; TRBD1 matches 11 bases. TRBV23-1 is an ORF; its function is uncertain. The CDR3 totals 15 residues. Losses at the gene ends were 3 bases for V and 4 bases for J; bases not matched to a gene: 5. CDR3 bases: TGCGCCAGCAGTCATTCGGACAGGGGGCGGTACGAGCAGTACTTC. Its protein is CASSHSDRGRYEQYF.

The chain links TRBV6-5 to TRBJ1-5, with D perhaps matching TRBD1 (6 bases). This CDR3 has 15 amino acids. Germline loops: CDR1 MNHEY, CDR2 SVGAGI. V gave up 5 bases and J gave up 0 bases, with 11 bases separating them. The CDR3 sequence: CASSTTGYSNQPQHF. CDR3 sequence (DNA): TGTGCCAGCAGTACGACAGGCTATAGCAATCAGCCCCAGCATTTT.

J is TRBJ2-2 and V is TRBV4-3; D gene ambiguous. CDR1 is LGHNA, CDR2 YSLEER, per germline. The CDR3 sequence is 14 residues long. Trimming left V 0 bases short and J 2 bases short, with 4 bases between. The CDR3 nucleotides are TGCGCCAGCAGCCAAGATATAAACACCGGGGAGCTGTTTTTT. Translation gives CASSQDINTGELFF.

The gene calls are TRBV10-1 and TRBJ2-2, with D possibly TRBD2 on 6 matching bases. CDR1 and CDR2 from the germline V gene are WNHNN and SYGVQD (reference sequence). Between the trimmed V and J ends, which lost 2 bases and 1 base, there was a span of 14 bases. This CDR3 region has 17 residues. The CDR3 loop is CASSEAGSLMNTGELFF. DNA for the CDR3: TGCGCCAGCAGTGAGGCGGGGTCCCTTATGAACACCGGGGAGCTGTTTTTT.

This clone occurred many times. V is TRBV5-1 and J is TRBJ1-1; unclear D gene. Trimming pared 0 bases from V and 0 bases from J, leaving 12 bases between. The CDR3 extends over 16 amino acids. Germline CDR1 and CDR2: SGHRS and YFSETQ. In DNA, the CDR3 is TGCGCCAGCAGCTTGGGGTCTATGACACTGAACACTGAAGCTTTCTTT. Translated, it gives CASSLGSMTLNTEAFF.

J is TRBJ2-2 and V is TRBV5-4; perhaps TRBD2 as D (6 bases). CDR1 and CDR2 from the germline V gene are SGHNT and YYREEE (reference sequence). Trimming pared 7 bases from V and 7 bases from J, leaving 17 bases between. The CDR3 is made up of 14 amino acids. The CDR3 nucleotides are TGTGCCAGCCACCCAGGGATGGAGGGCGGGGAGCTGTTTTTT. It codes for CASHPGMEGGELFF.

This clone was observed a few times. Different DNA sequences within this sample yield the same CDR3. The chain has TRBV3-1 (or the pseudogene TRBV3-2) and TRBJ1-1; weak D call: TRBD1 (6 bases). The germline CDR1 and CDR2 sequences are LGHDT and YNNKEL (reference sequence). Trimming left V 6 bases short and J 4 bases short, with 6 bases between. CDR3 length: 11 residues. CDR3 sequence: CASRGGTEAFF. Written as DNA, the CDR3 is TGTGCCAGCAGAGGGGGCACTGAAGCTTTCTTT.

This chain links TRBV28 with TRBJ1-1; 11 positions agree with TRBD1. The CDR3 is 14 residues long. Germline CDR1 is MDHEN and CDR2 is SYDVKM. Trimming took 6 bases from V and 4 from J; bases not matched to a gene: 4. The CDR3 is CASRGDRGTTEAFF. CDR3 sequence (DNA): TGTGCCAGCAGGGGGGACAGGGGGACCACTGAAGCTTTCTTT.